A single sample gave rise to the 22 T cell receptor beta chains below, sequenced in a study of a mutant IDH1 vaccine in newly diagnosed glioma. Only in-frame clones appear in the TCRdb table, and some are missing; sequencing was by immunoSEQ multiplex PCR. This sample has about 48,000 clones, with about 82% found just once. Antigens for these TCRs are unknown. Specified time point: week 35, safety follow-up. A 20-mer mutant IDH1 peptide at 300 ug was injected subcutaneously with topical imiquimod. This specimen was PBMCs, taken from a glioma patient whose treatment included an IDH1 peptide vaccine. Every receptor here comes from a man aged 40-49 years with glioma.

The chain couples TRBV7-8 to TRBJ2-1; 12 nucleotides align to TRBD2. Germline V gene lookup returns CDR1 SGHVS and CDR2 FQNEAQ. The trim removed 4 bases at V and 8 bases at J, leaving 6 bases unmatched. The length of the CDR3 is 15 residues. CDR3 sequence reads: CASSSMTSGSYEQFF. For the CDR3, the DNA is TGTGCCAGCAGCTCGATGACTAGCGGGAGCTATGAGCAGTTCTTC.

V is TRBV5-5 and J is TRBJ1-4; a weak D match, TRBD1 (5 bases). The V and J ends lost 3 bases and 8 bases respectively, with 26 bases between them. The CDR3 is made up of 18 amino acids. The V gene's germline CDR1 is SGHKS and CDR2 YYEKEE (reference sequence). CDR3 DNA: TGTGCCAGCAGCTACCCTGAAATGTACGGGGGAGTATCCGAAAAACTGTTTTTT. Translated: CASSYPEMYGGVSEKLFF. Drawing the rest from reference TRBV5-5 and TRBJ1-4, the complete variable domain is DAGVTQSPTHLIKTRGQQVTLRCSPISGHKSVSWYQQVLGQGPQFIFQYYEKEERGRGNFPDRFSARQFPNYSSELNVNALLLGDSALYLCASSYPEMYGGVSEKLFFGSGTQLSVL.

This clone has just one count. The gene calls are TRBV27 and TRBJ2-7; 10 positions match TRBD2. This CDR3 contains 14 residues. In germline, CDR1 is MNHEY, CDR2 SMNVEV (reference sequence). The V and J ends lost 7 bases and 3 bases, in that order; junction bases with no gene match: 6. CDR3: CASTSLAGDYEQYF. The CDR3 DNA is TGTGCCAGCACGTCTCTAGCGGGAGACTACGAGCAGTACTTC.

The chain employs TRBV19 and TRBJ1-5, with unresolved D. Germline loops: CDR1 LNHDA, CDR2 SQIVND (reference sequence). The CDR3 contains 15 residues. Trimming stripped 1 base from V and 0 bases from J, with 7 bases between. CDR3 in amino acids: CASSIGAYSNQPQHF. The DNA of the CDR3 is TGTGCCAGTAGTATAGGTGCGTATAGCAATCAGCCCCAGCATTTT. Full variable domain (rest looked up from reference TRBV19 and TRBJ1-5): DGGITQSPKYLFRKEGQNVTLSCEQNLNHDAMYWYRQDPGQGLRLIYYSQIVNDFQKGDIAEGYSVSREKKESFPLTVTSAQKNPTAFYLCASSIGAYSNQPQHFGDGTRLSIL.

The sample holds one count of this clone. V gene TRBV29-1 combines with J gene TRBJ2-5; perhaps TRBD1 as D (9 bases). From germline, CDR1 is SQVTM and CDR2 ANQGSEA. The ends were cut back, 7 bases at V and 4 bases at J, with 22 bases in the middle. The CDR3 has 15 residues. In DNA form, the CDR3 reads TGCAGCGCCGGACAGGGGACCGGGGGGGGAGAGACCCAGTACTTC. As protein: CSAGQGTGGGETQYF.

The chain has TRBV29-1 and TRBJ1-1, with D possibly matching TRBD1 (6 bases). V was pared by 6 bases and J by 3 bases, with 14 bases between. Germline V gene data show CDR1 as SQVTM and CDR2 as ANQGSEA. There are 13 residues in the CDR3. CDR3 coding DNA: TGCAGCGTGATGAAGGGGGGGTACACTGAAGCTTTCTTT. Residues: CSVMKGGYTEAFF.

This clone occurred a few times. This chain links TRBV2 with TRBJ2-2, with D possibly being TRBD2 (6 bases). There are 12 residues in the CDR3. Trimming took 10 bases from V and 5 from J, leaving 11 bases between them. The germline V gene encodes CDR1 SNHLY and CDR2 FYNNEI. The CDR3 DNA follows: TGTGCCACCTCGGAGGGGACCGGGGAGCTGTTTTTT. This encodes CATSEGTGELFF.

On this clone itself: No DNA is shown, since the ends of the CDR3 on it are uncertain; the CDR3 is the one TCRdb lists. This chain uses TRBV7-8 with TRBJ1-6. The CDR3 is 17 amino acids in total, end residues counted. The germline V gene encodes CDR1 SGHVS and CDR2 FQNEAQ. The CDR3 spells CASSLVLAVGSNSPLHF.

The CDR3 DNA reads as TGTGCCACCAGCAGAGATAGTTACCGGTGGGATCAGCCCCAGCATTTT. Translating it yields CATSRDSYRWDQPQHF. The V gene is TRBV15, the J gene TRBJ1-5, with no clear D. V was clipped by 0 bases and J by 5 bases, with 14 bases between them. Germline CDR1 LNHNV, CDR2 YYDKDF (reference sequence). The CDR3 sequence is 16 residues long.

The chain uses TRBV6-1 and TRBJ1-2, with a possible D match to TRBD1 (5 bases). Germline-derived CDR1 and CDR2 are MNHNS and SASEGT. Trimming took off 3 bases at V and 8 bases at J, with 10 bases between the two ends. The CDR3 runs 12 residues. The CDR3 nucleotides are TGTGCCAGCAGTGACCCCCAGGGCGGCTACACCTTC. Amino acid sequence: CASSDPQGGYTF.

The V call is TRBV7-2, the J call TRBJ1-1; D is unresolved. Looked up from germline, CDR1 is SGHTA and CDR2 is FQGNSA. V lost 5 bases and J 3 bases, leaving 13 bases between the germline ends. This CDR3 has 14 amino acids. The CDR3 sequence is CASSGVLRHTEAFF. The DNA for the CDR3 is TGTGCCAGCAGCGGCGTATTAAGGCACACTGAAGCTTTCTTT.

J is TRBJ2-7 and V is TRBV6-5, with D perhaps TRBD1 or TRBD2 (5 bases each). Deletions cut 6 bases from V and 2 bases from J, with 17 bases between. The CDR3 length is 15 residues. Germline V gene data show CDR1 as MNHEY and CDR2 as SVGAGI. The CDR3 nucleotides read TGTGCCAGCAGCCCACCCGGGACGGGCACCTACGAGCAGTACTTC. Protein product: CASSPPGTGTYEQYF.

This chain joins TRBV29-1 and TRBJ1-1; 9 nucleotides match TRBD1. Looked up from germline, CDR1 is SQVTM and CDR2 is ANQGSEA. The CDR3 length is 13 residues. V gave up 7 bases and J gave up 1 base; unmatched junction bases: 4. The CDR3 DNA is TGCAGCGCCGCGACAGGGGGGAACACTGAAGCTTTCTTT. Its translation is CSAATGGNTEAFF.

CDR3 region: CAGPSRAPTGELFF. CDR3 sequence (DNA): TGCGCCGGACCCAGCAGGGCACCCACCGGGGAGCTGTTTTTT. The chain combines TRBV10-1 with TRBJ2-2; maybe TRBD1 (5 bases). V was trimmed by 11 bases and J by 4 bases, leaving 17 bases between them. This CDR3 has 14 amino acids. CDR1 and CDR2 (germline): WNHNN, SYGVQD (reference sequence).

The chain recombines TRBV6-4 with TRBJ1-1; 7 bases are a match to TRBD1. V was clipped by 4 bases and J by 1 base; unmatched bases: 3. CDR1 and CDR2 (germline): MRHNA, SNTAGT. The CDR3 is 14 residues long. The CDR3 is CASSAQGPNTEAFF. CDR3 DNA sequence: TGTGCCAGCAGTGCACAGGGGCCGAACACTGAAGCTTTCTTT.

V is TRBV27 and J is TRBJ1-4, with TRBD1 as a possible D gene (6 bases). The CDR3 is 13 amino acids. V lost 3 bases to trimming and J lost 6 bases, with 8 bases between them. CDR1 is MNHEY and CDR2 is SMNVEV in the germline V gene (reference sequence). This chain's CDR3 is CASSFQGYEKLFF. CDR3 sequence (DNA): TGTGCCAGCAGTTTCCAGGGGTATGAAAAACTGTTTTTT.

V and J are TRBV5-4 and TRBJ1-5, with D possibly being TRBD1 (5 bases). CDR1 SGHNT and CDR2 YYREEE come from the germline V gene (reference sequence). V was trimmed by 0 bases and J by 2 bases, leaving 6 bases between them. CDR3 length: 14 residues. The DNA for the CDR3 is TGTGCCAGCAGCTTGGGAGGGGGCAATCAGCCCCAGCATTTT. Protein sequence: CASSLGGGNQPQHF.

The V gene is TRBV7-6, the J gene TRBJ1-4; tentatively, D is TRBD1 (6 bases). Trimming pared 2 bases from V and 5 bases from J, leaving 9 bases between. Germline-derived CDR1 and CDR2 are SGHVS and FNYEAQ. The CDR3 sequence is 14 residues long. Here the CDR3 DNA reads TGTGCCAGCAGCTTAACAGGGAGGAATGAAAAACTGTTTTTT. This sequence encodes CASSLTGRNEKLFF.

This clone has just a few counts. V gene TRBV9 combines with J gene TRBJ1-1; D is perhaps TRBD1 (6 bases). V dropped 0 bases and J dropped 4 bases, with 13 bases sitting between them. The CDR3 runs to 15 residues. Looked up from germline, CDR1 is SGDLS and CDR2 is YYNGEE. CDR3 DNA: TGTGCCAGCAGCGTAGGAGGCAGGGGAGGCACTGAAGCTTTCTTT. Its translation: CASSVGGRGGTEAFF.

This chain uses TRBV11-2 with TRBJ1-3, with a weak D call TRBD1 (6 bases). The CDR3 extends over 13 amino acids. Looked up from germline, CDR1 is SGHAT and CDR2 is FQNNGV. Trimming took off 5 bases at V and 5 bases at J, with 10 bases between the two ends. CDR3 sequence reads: CASSGGARNTIYF. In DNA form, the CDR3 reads TGTGCCAGCAGCGGGGGGGCCAGAAACACCATATATTTT.

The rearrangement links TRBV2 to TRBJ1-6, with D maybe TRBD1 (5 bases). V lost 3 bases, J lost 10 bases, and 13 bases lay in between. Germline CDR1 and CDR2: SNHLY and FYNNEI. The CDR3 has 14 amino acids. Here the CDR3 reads CASSEQGLGSPLHF. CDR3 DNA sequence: TGTGCCAGCAGTGAGCAGGGTCTAGGGTCACCCCTCCACTTT.

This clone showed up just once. For the CDR3, the DNA is TGTGCCAGCAGCTTAGGGCACAATGAGCAGTTCTTC. It is translated as CASSLGHNEQFF. The chain links TRBV7-2 to TRBJ2-1; no clear D. Trimming stripped 1 base from V and 5 bases from J, with 3 bases between. Germline V gene sequence: CDR1 SGHTA, CDR2 FQGNSA. The CDR3 sequence is 12 residues long.